What follows is one T cell receptor (beta chain) and its context. Its target is unknown. A multiplex PCR was run with 60 Vbeta primers and 13 Jbeta primers. Clones were sequenced by immunoSEQ multiplex PCR, and TCRdb holds only the in-frame ones, with some missing. The data hold 200,000 to 250,000 clones, with about 82% observed a single time. The data are from a study of cytomegalovirus exposure and HLA in healthy donors. Study information: Unique TCRs from HLA-typed donors, about 85 million of them, were held in an early data release. Study observations and caveats: Several of the most significant clusters appeared, in a later analysis, to be linked to common viral pathogens.

The V segment lost 4 bases and the J segment 1 base; nucleotides outside the gene matches: 8. The CDR3 is 17 amino acids. Germline values: CDR1 MGHRA, CDR2 YSYEKL. This TCR derives from a man aged 25-45 years in good health and CMV-seronegative. The material sequenced was PBMCs. V is TRBV4-1 and J is TRBJ2-3; 10 bases are shared with TRBD2. The CDR3 here is CASSRGTSGVGTDTQYF. The CDR3 DNA reads as TGCGCCAGCAGCCGTGGAACTAGCGGGGTAGGCACAGATACGCAGTATTTT.